This T cell receptor (beta chain) was identified in a study of T-cell reconstitution after alpha-beta-depleted transplantation in children. General study points: By one year post-transplant, T-cell counts and diversity largely arose from T cells that were newly produced. Certain patients had high TCRbeta diversity at day 60, and it came from recipient T cells and thymic progenitors that survived. Reportedly, alpha-beta T cells present about two months post-transplant originated from several hundred expanded clones of graft origin.

A library of TCRbeta sequences, prepared with unique molecular identifiers, was generated. TCRdb reanalysed the PCR reads using MiXCR and keeps one entry per CDR3 protein. The sample carries about 260,000 distinct CDR3 sequences, 11% recorded once. Trimming removed 7 bases from V and 5 bases from J; junction bases left unmatched: 17. The CDR3 sequence is 17 residues long. The germline V gene encodes CDR1 SGHVS and CDR2 FQNEAQ. As concerns this clonotype: Its cognate antigen is unknown. Possible read error: a much larger clone is one base away.

The clonotype originates from a male patient between 2 and 10 years old who had a stem cell transplant for chronic granulomatous disease, so the T cells may come from the graft donor. This chain joins TRBV7-8 and TRBJ2-5; 9 bases fit TRBD1. Sequences were derived from peripheral blood, sampled 180 days after TCRalphabeta/CD19-depleted stem cell transplant. CDR3 protein: CASINRGHGFYWETQYF. CDR3 nucleotide sequence: TGTGCCAGCATAAACAGGGGGCACGGGTTTTATTGGGAGACCCAGTACTTC.